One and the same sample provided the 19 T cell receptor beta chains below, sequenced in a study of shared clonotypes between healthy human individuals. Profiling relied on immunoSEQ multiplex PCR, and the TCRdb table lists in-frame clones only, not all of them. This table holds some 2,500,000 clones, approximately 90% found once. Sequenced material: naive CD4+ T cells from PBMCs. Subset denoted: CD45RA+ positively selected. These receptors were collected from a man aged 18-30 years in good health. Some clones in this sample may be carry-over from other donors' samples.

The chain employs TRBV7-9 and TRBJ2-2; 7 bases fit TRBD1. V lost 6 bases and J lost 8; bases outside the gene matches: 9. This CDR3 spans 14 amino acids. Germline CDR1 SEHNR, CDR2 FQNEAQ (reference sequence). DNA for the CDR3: TGTGCCAGCAGGTTAACGACAGGGTATGGGGAGCTGTTTTTT. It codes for CASRLTTGYGELFF.

The DNA of the CDR3 is TGTGCCAGCAGCGCGCTCAATGAAAAACTGTTTTTT. It is translated as CASSALNEKLFF. The gene calls are TRBV5-5 and TRBJ1-4; unclear D gene. The V gene's germline CDR1 is SGHKS and CDR2 YYEKEE (reference sequence). Trimming took 4 bases from V and 5 from J, leaving 6 bases between them. CDR3 length: 12 amino acids. The whole variable domain, filled in from reference TRBV5-5 and TRBJ1-4, reads DAGVTQSPTHLIKTRGQQVTLRCSPISGHKSVSWYQQVLGQGPQFIFQYYEKEERGRGNFPDRFSARQFPNYSSELNVNALLLGDSALYLCASSALNEKLFFGSGTQLSVL.

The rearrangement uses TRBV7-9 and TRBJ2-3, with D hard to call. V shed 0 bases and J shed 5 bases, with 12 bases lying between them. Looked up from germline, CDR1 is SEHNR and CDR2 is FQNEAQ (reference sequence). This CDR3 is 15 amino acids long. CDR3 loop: CASSLAQVRVDTQYF. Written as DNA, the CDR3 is TGTGCCAGCAGCTTAGCGCAAGTAAGGGTAGATACGCAGTATTTT.

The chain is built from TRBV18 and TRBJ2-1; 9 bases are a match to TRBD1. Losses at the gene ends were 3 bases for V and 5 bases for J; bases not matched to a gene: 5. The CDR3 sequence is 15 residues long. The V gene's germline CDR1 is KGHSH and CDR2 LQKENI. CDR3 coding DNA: TGTGCCAGCTCACCGGGGACAGGGCAAAACAATGAGCAGTTCTTC. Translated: CASSPGTGQNNEQFF.

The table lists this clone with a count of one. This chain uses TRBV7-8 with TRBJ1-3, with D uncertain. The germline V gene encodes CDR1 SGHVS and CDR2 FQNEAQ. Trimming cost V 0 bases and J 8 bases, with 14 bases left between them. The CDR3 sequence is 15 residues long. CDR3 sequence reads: CASSLALGRLDTIYF. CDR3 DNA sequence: TGTGCCAGCAGCTTAGCCTTAGGACGGTTAGACACCATATATTTT.

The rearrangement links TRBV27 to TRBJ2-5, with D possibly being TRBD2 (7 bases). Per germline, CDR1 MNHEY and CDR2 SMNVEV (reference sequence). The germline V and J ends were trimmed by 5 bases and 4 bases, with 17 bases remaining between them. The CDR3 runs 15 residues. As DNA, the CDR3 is TGTGCCAGCAGTCCGCCGGGGGGCGCCGTAGAGACCCAGTACTTC. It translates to CASSPPGGAVETQYF.

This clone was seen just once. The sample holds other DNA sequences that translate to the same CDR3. CDR3 in amino acids: CASSGGGRGNQPQHF. The CDR3 coding sequence is TGTGCCAGCAGTGGTGGCGGAAGGGGCAATCAGCCCCAGCATTTT. The J gene is TRBJ1-5, the V gene TRBV2, with D uncertain. Germline V lookup: CDR1 SNHLY, CDR2 FYNNEI. The CDR3 extends over 15 amino acids. Trimming took 4 bases from V and 2 from J, leaving 12 bases between them.

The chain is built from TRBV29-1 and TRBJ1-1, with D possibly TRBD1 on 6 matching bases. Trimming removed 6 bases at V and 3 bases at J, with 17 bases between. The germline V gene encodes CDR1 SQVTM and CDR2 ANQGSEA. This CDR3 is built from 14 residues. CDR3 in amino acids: CSVQGSSSDTEAFF. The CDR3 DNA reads TGCAGCGTGCAGGGGTCAAGTAGTGACACTGAAGCTTTCTTT.

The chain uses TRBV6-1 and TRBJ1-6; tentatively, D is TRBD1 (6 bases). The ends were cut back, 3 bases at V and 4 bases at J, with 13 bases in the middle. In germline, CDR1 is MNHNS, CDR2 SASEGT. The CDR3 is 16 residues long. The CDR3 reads CASSDGLQGYNSPLHF. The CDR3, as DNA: TGTGCCAGCAGTGACGGACTACAGGGATATAATTCACCCCTCCACTTT.

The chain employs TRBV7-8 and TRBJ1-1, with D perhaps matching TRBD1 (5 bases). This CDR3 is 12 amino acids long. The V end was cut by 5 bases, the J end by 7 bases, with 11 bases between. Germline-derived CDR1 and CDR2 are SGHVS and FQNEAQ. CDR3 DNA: TGTGCCAGCAGCCCACTGGGGGTTGAAGCTTTCTTT. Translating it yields CASSPLGVEAFF.

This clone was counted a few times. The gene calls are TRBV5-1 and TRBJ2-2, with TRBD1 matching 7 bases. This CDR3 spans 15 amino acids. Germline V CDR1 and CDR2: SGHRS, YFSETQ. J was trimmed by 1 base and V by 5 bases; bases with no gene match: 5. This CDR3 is CASRVGQENTGELFF. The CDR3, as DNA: TGCGCCAGCAGGGTAGGACAGGAGAACACCGGGGAGCTGTTTTTT.

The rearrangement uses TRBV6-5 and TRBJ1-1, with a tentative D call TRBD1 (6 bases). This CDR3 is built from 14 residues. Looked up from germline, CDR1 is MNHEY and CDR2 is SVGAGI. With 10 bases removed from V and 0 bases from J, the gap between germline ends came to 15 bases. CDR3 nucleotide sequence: TGTGCCATCAGCAGGGGAGGCATGAACACTGAAGCTTTCTTT. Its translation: CAISRGGMNTEAFF.

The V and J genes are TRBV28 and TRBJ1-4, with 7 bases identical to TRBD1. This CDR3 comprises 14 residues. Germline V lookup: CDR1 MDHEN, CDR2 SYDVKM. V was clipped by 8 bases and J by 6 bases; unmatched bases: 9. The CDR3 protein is CASLKGAWDEKLFF. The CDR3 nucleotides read TGTGCCAGCTTGAAGGGGGCTTGGGATGAAAAACTGTTTTTT.

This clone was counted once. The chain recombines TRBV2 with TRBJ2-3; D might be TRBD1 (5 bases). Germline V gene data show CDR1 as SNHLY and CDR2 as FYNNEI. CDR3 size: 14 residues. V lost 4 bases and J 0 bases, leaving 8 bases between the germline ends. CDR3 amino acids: CASSGQTSTDTQYF. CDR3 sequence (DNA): TGTGCCAGCAGTGGACAGACTAGCACAGATACGCAGTATTTT.

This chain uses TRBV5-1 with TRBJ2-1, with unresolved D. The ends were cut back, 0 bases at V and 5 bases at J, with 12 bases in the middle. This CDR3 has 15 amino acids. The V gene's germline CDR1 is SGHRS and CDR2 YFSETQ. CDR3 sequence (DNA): TGCGCCAGCAGCTTGGGGCTCCAACCAAACAATGAGCAGTTCTTC. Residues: CASSLGLQPNNEQFF. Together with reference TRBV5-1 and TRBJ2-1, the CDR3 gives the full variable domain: KAGVTQTPRYLIKTRGQQVTLSCSPISGHRSVSWYQQTPGQGLQFLFEYFSETQRNKGNFPGRFSGRQFSNSRSEMNVSTLELGDSALYLCASSLGLQPNNEQFFGPGTRLTVL.

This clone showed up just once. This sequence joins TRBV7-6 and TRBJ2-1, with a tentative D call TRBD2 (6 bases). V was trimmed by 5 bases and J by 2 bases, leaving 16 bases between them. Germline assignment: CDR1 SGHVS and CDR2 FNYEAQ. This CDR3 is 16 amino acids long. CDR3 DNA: TGTGCCAGCAGCACCATGACTAGTGGCACCTACAATGAGCAGTTCTTC. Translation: CASSTMTSGTYNEQFF.

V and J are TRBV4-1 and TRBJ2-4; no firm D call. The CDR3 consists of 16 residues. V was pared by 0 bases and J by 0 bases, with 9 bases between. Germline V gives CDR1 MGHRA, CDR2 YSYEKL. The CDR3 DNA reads TGCGCCAGCAGCCAAGACCCGGGTTCAGCCAAAAACATTCAGTACTTC. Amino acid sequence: CASSQDPGSAKNIQYF.

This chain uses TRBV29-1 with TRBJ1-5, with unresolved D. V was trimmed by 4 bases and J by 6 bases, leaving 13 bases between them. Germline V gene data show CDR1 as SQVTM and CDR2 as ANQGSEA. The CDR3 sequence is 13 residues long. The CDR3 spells CSVGLTAGQPQHF. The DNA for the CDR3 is TGCAGCGTTGGGCTAACGGCCGGTCAGCCCCAGCATTTT.

Written as DNA, the CDR3 is TGCGCCAGCAACGACAGATACTCGGGACTAGCCAATGAGCAGTTCTTC. It encodes CASNDRYSGLANEQFF. The V gene is TRBV4-1, the J gene TRBJ2-1; 9 positions match TRBD2. Germline assignment: CDR1 MGHRA and CDR2 YSYEKL. J was trimmed by 6 bases and V by 7 bases; bases with no gene match: 13. The CDR3 spans 16 residues.